The T cell receptor beta chain under discussion was sequenced for a study of cytomegalovirus exposure and HLA in healthy donors. In the case of this clone: Its antigen is still unknown.

Broader study findings: Many donors shared some public TCRs, even though most TCR sequences were rare. Cytomegalovirus association was listed for 170 or so TCR beta chains.

The V end was cut by 2 bases, the J end by 2 bases, with 7 bases between. The CDR3 loop spans 12 amino acids. Germline CDR1 is SQVTM and CDR2 is ANQGSEA. Profiled with immunoSEQ multiplex PCR; TCRdb holds only in-frame clones, not every one. In the table there are over 200,000 clones, roughly 85% of which are singletons. This TCR was sampled from a woman in her late teens or twenties in good health and CMV-seronegative. What was sequenced was PBMCs. The rearrangement joins TRBV29-1 to TRBJ2-7, with no clear D. This CDR3 is CSVETEAYEQYF. The CDR3 coding sequence is TGCAGCGTTGAAACAGAGGCCTACGAGCAGTACTTC.